The 31 T cell receptor beta chains below were found in one sample sequenced in a study of chemoradiotherapy in HPV16-positive cancers. Data came from immunoSEQ multiplex PCR; TCRdb stores just in-frame clones and leaves some out. The sample has 3,500 to 4,500 clones, 75% to 90% seen once. The specimen was taken from a patient who underwent chemoradiotherapy. These receptors were taken from a human donor with HPV-associated anogenital cancer.

The CDR3 DNA reads as TGTGCCTGGGGCTCCGGGACAGGGAGGGGAGAAGCTTTCTTT. Protein product: CAWGSGTGRGEAFF. The gene calls are TRBV30 and TRBJ1-1; 9 nucleotides line up with TRBD1. The V gene's germline CDR1 is GTSNPN and CDR2 SVGIG (reference sequence). The CDR3 totals 14 residues. V was pared by 5 bases and J by 8 bases, with 12 bases of the junction left unmatched.

V usage is TRBV6-5 and J usage is TRBJ1-1; no firm D call. This CDR3 region has 14 residues. Trimming cost V 0 bases and J 3 bases, with 8 bases left between them. In germline, CDR1 is MNHEY, CDR2 SVGAGI. The CDR3 protein is CASSYSGMYTEAFF. The CDR3 coding sequence is TGTGCCAGCAGTTACTCAGGGATGTACACTGAAGCTTTCTTT.

The V gene is TRBV4-2, the J gene TRBJ2-7; 12 bases map to TRBD2. Germline trimming cut 1 base from V and 5 bases from J; bases unmatched to any gene: 3. Germline CDR1 is LGHNA and CDR2 is YNFKEQ. CDR3 length: 15 residues. The DNA for the CDR3 is TGTGCCAGCAGCCAAGGGCTAGCGGGAGGGCACGAGCAGTACTTC. Translation: CASSQGLAGGHEQYF.

The chain links TRBV14 to TRBJ2-5, with TRBD1 identical over 7 bases. The V and J ends lost 6 bases and 5 bases, in that order; junction bases with no gene match: 12. Germline V CDR1 and CDR2: SGHDN, FVKESK. The CDR3 runs to 15 residues. CDR3 DNA sequence: TGTGCCAGCAGGCGCCGGGACAGTGGTTCGGAGACCCAGTACTTC. Its translation: CASRRRDSGSETQYF.

The V gene is TRBV6-1, the J gene TRBJ2-2; 7 bases line up with TRBD1. The CDR3 runs to 15 residues. Germline V gene sequence: CDR1 MNHNS, CDR2 SASEGT. V lost 6 bases, J lost 5 bases, and 9 bases stayed unmatched. The CDR3 spells CASRPGTALTGELFF. For the CDR3, the DNA is TGTGCCAGCAGACCCGGGACAGCCTTAACCGGGGAGCTGTTTTTT.

The chain links TRBV19 to TRBJ1-1; unclear D gene. The CDR3 length is 11 residues. Trimming removed 3 bases from V and 6 bases from J, with 5 bases in between. Germline values: CDR1 LNHDA, CDR2 SQIVND (reference sequence). Here the CDR3 reads CASSIQSEAFF. In DNA form, the CDR3 reads TGTGCCAGTAGTATTCAATCTGAAGCTTTCTTT. Filled out from reference TRBV19 and TRBJ1-1, the complete variable domain reads DGGITQSPKYLFRKEGQNVTLSCEQNLNHDAMYWYRQDPGQGLRLIYYSQIVNDFQKGDIAEGYSVSREKKESFPLTVTSAQKNPTAFYLCASSIQSEAFFGQGTRLTVV.

The J gene is TRBJ1-2, the V gene TRBV2; D gene unclear. The V gene's germline CDR1 is SNHLY and CDR2 FYNNEI. The CDR3 is 12 amino acids. Trimming removed 7 bases at V and 6 bases at J, with 12 bases between. In DNA form, the CDR3 reads TGTGCCAGCAACTTTGCCCTGGATGGCTACACCTTC. The encoded protein is CASNFALDGYTF. Full variable domain (rest looked up from reference TRBV2 and TRBJ1-2): EPEVTQTPSHQVTQMGQEVILRCVPISNHLYFYWYRQILGQKVEFLVSFYNNEISEKSEIFDDQFSVERPDGSNFTLKIRSTKLEDSAMYFCASNFALDGYTFGSGTRLTVV.

In nucleotides, the CDR3 is TGTGCCAGTGGAAGGGGGGCTGGCTATGGCTACACCTTC. This translates into CASGRGAGYGYTF. This chain uses TRBV6-4 with TRBJ1-2; tentatively, D is TRBD1 (6 bases). Germline assignment: CDR1 MRHNA and CDR2 SNTAGT. The CDR3 is 13 amino acids. V was cut by 9 bases and J by 4 bases, with 15 bases left in between.

The chain recombines TRBV4-2 with TRBJ1-3; D is undetermined. CDR1 and CDR2 from the germline V gene are LGHNA and YNFKEQ. CDR3 size: 15 residues. V lost 1 base and J 2 bases, leaving 9 bases between the germline ends. CDR3 region: CASSQGSQAGNTIYF. In nucleotides, the CDR3 is TGTGCCAGCAGCCAAGGATCCCAGGCTGGAAACACCATATATTTT.

The chain links TRBV6-1 to TRBJ1-5; maybe TRBD1 (5 bases). In germline, CDR1 is MNHNS, CDR2 SASEGT. V dropped 1 base and J dropped 3 bases, with 10 bases sitting between them. The CDR3 extends over 15 amino acids. The CDR3 reads CASSEVGGYNQPQHF. As DNA, the CDR3 is TGTGCCAGCAGTGAAGTTGGGGGGTACAATCAGCCCCAGCATTTT.

In this sample, this clone turned up once. This chain uses TRBV7-9 with TRBJ1-2; a possible D gene is TRBD1 (5 bases). V lost 1 base and J lost 6, with 9 bases in between. This CDR3 spans 13 amino acids. The germline gives CDR1 SEHNR, CDR2 FQNEAQ (reference sequence). This CDR3 reads CASSLVAGHGYTF. The CDR3 DNA follows: TGTGCCAGCAGCTTAGTGGCGGGGCATGGCTACACCTTC.

The rearrangement joins TRBV6-5 to TRBJ2-7; tentatively, D is TRBD2 (7 bases). V lost 6 bases and J lost 1, with 13 bases in between. In germline, CDR1 is MNHEY, CDR2 SVGAGI. CDR3 size: 14 residues. CDR3 sequence reads: CASRRGGRSYEQYF. Here the CDR3 DNA reads TGTGCCAGCAGGAGGGGGGGCCGGTCCTACGAGCAGTACTTC.

The chain couples TRBV7-8 to TRBJ2-3; D is ambiguous. Between the trimmed V and J ends, which lost 1 base and 1 base, there was a span of 3 bases. Germline-derived CDR1 and CDR2 are SGHVS and FQNEAQ. This CDR3 region has 13 residues. CDR3 nucleotides: TGTGCCAGCAGCTTAGACGGCACAGATACGCAGTATTTT. Its protein product is CASSLDGTDTQYF.

CDR3 nucleotides: TGTGCCAGCAGCTTGTTAGCGGGAGGAACAGATACGCAGTATTTT. Protein: CASSLLAGGTDTQYF. The gene calls are TRBV21-1 and TRBJ2-3; the DNA was not used to check the table's D call, TRBD2. TRBV21-1 is assigned pseudogene status. The CDR3 has 15 residues.

The chain couples TRBV27 to TRBJ2-7; D may be TRBD1 or TRBD2 (5 bases each). Germline V gene sequence: CDR1 MNHEY, CDR2 SMNVEV (reference sequence). The CDR3 contains 13 residues. Trimming removed 0 bases from V and 6 bases from J, with 9 bases in between. The CDR3 loop is CASSLSQGPEQYF. The CDR3 nucleotides read TGTGCCAGCAGTTTATCCCAGGGACCCGAGCAGTACTTC.

This clone was detected only once. V gene TRBV27 combines with J gene TRBJ2-7; a weak D match, TRBD2 (6 bases). Germline V gene sequence: CDR1 MNHEY, CDR2 SMNVEV (reference sequence). The V gene lost 3 bases and the J gene lost 5 bases, with 23 bases spanning the gap. CDR3 length: 17 amino acids. CDR3 residues: CASSFVPGGSDINEQYF. In nucleotides, the CDR3 is TGTGCCAGCAGTTTCGTCCCCGGAGGGTCAGACATTAACGAGCAGTACTTC.

This chain connects TRBV10-3 to TRBJ2-5; D unclear. Germline CDR1 ENHRY, CDR2 SYGVKD. The germline V and J ends were trimmed by 3 bases and 5 bases, with 4 bases remaining between them. The CDR3 totals 11 residues. The DNA of the CDR3 is TGTGCCATCAGTGATGGGGAGACCCAGTACTTC. Translation: CAISDGETQYF.

The rearrangement uses TRBV29-1 and TRBJ2-5; a possible D gene is TRBD2 (6 bases). The end of the DNA is better explained by TRBJ2-7, so the J call may be wrong. The germline CDR1 and CDR2 sequences are SQVTM and ANQGSEA. The CDR3 totals 13 residues. The CDR3 reads CSVARGFGYEQYF. The CDR3 DNA reads as TGCAGCGTTGCCCGGGGGTTCGGGTACGAGCAGTACTTC.

This clone appeared once. The V and J genes are TRBV2 and TRBJ2-7; TRBD1 agrees at 8 bases. Germline CDR1 is SNHLY and CDR2 is FYNNEI. The V segment lost 7 bases and the J segment 6 bases; nucleotides outside the gene matches: 11. This CDR3 is 14 amino acids long. In DNA, the CDR3 is TGTGCCAGCACAGCCGGACAGGGATTGGCCGAGCAGTACTTC. This sequence encodes CASTAGQGLAEQYF.

The chain carries TRBV7-2 and TRBJ2-1, with 9 nucleotides matching TRBD2. This CDR3 has 15 residues. V trimming: 5 bases; J trimming: 4 bases; junction bases outside the gene matches: 6. Germline V gene sequence: CDR1 SGHTA, CDR2 FQGNSA. The CDR3 here is CASSVTSGPYNEQFF. The CDR3 bases are TGTGCCAGCAGCGTTACTAGCGGGCCTTACAATGAGCAGTTCTTC.

V is TRBV27 and J is TRBJ2-6; 9 bases are a match to TRBD1. CDR3 length: 16 amino acids. Germline V CDR1 and CDR2: MNHEY, SMNVEV (reference sequence). J was trimmed by 4 bases and V by 3 bases; bases with no gene match: 4. The CDR3 is CASSLGQGSGANVLTF. The CDR3 DNA sequence: TGTGCCAGCAGTTTGGGACAGGGCTCGGGGGCCAACGTCCTGACTTTC.

The chain recombines TRBV2 with TRBJ2-5; D ambiguous. Germline CDR1 reads SNHLY; CDR2 reads FYNNEI. Trimming pared 1 base from V and 3 bases from J, leaving 3 bases between. The CDR3 has 12 amino acids. CDR3 loop: CASSEGEETQYF. The CDR3 region has the DNA TGTGCCAGCAGTGAAGGAGAAGAGACCCAGTACTTC.

This rearrangement joins TRBV29-1 to TRBJ1-1; D is ambiguous. The CDR3 has 11 residues. Germline V lookup: CDR1 SQVTM, CDR2 ANQGSEA. The ends were cut back, 5 bases at V and 8 bases at J, with 12 bases in the middle. The CDR3 loop is CSVRLNAEAFF. CDR3 nucleotides: TGCAGCGTTCGCCTCAACGCCGAAGCTTTCTTT.

CDR3 sequence: CASSAGTSFNEQFF. The CDR3 DNA follows: TGTGCCAGCAGCGCCGGGACTAGTTTTAATGAGCAGTTCTTC. The V call is TRBV6-1, the J call TRBJ2-1; 8 bases map to TRBD2. The CDR3 has 14 amino acids. Germline V gives CDR1 MNHNS, CDR2 SASEGT. V shed 6 bases and J 7 bases; nucleotides not matched to a gene: 8.

CDR3 loop: CASSEEGQGFSNGYTF. The CDR3 DNA sequence: TGTGCCAGCAGTGAAGAAGGGCAGGGATTCTCCAATGGCTACACCTTC. V and J are TRBV2 and TRBJ1-2; D might be TRBD1 (5 bases). The CDR3 is 16 residues long. Germline assignment: CDR1 SNHLY and CDR2 FYNNEI. Trimming removed 1 base from V and 6 bases from J, with 18 bases in between. Combining the CDR3 with reference TRBV2 and TRBJ1-2 gives the whole variable domain EPEVTQTPSHQVTQMGQEVILRCVPISNHLYFYWYRQILGQKVEFLVSFYNNEISEKSEIFDDQFSVERPDGSNFTLKIRSTKLEDSAMYFCASSEEGQGFSNGYTFGSGTRLTVV.

The chain carries TRBV13 and TRBJ2-2; D may be TRBD2 (7 bases). The germline V and J ends were trimmed by 6 bases and 3 bases, with 17 bases remaining between them. The germline V gene has CDR1 PRHDT and CDR2 FYEKMQ (reference sequence). The CDR3 extends over 16 amino acids. CDR3 residues: CASRLRGGVDTGELFF. CDR3 nucleotide sequence: TGTGCCAGCAGGTTAAGGGGGGGCGTCGACACCGGGGAGCTGTTTTTT.

The rearrangement links TRBV7-2 to TRBJ1-3; 9 nucleotides agree with TRBD1. The length of the CDR3 is 16 residues. Germline V gene sequence: CDR1 SGHTA, CDR2 FQGNSA. After removal of 4 bases from V and 0 bases from J, the junction contained 4 bases not matched to a gene. As DNA, the CDR3 is TGTGCCAGCAGCTCCGGGACAGGGACCTCTGGAAACACCATATATTTT. Residues: CASSSGTGTSGNTIYF.

V and J are TRBV21-1 and TRBJ2-3; no DNA check was done on the table's D call, TRBD2. TRBV21-1 is a pseudogene locus. The CDR3 is 17 amino acids. The CDR3 DNA follows: TGTGCCAGCAGCAAGTGGCTAGCGGGGACTAGCACAGATACGCAGTATTTT. This gives the protein CASSKWLAGTSTDTQYF.

This clone was seen once. The chain joins TRBV12-1 to TRBJ2-1; TRBD2, the D gene given by the table, was not confirmed from the DNA. TRBV12-1 is listed as a pseudogene. The CDR3 has 16 residues. In nucleotides, the CDR3 is TGTGCCAGCAGCTTTGCGCTTGGGGGGAGGTACAATGAGCAGTTCTTC. Protein product: CASSFALGGRYNEQFF.

The chain recombines TRBV19 with TRBJ1-4; D uncertain. V dropped 2 bases and J dropped 8 bases, with 15 bases sitting between them. This CDR3 spans 15 amino acids. Germline V gives CDR1 LNHDA, CDR2 SQIVND (reference sequence). Here the CDR3 reads CASSIRPFILEKLFF. In DNA, the CDR3 is TGTGCCAGTAGTATACGCCCGTTCATACTGGAAAAACTGTTTTTT. Full variable domain (outside the CDR3, taken from reference TRBV19 and TRBJ1-4): DGGITQSPKYLFRKEGQNVTLSCEQNLNHDAMYWYRQDPGQGLRLIYYSQIVNDFQKGDIAEGYSVSREKKESFPLTVTSAQKNPTAFYLCASSIRPFILEKLFFGSGTQLSVL.

The V gene is TRBV5-1, the J gene TRBJ2-1; tentative D call: TRBD1 (5 bases). The CDR3 loop spans 15 amino acids. CDR1 and CDR2 from the germline V gene are SGHRS and YFSETQ. Deletions cut 3 bases from V and 1 base from J, with 11 bases between. CDR3 DNA: TGCGCCAGCAGCTATCAGGGCAGTTCCTACAATGAGCAGTTCTTC. This translates into CASSYQGSSYNEQFF.